This T cell receptor (beta chain) derives from a study of T cell responses to AZD1222 COVID-19 vaccine. Study results and limitations: The study reported that nearly half of spike-specific TCRs target unmutated variant regions. Clonal diversity was possibly underestimated; the donors were predominantly white British and more often female.

As regards this clone: What it binds is not known.

The assay was immunoSEQ multiplex PCR, and TCRdb's table has in-frame clones only and misses some. The sample lists over 95,000 clones; around 90% were seen once. The source was peripheral blood, collected on day 0 of AZD1222 vaccination. This receptor was obtained from an adult in good health.

For the CDR3, the DNA is TGCGCCAGCAGCTTGCGCTTAGGGGTCGGGGAGCAGTACTTC. Translated: CASSLRLGVGEQYF. The rearrangement joins TRBV5-1 to TRBJ2-7; the D gene is possibly TRBD1 (5 bases). Trimming removed 1 base at V and 7 bases at J, with 15 bases between. Per the germline V gene, CDR1 is SGHRS and CDR2 is YFSETQ. The CDR3 is 14 residues long. Using reference TRBV5-1 and TRBJ2-7 for the parts outside the CDR3, the full variable domain is KAGVTQTPRYLIKTRGQQVTLSCSPISGHRSVSWYQQTPGQGLQFLFEYFSETQRNKGNFPGRFSGRQFSNSRSEMNVSTLELGDSALYLCASSLRLGVGEQYFGPGTRLTVT.